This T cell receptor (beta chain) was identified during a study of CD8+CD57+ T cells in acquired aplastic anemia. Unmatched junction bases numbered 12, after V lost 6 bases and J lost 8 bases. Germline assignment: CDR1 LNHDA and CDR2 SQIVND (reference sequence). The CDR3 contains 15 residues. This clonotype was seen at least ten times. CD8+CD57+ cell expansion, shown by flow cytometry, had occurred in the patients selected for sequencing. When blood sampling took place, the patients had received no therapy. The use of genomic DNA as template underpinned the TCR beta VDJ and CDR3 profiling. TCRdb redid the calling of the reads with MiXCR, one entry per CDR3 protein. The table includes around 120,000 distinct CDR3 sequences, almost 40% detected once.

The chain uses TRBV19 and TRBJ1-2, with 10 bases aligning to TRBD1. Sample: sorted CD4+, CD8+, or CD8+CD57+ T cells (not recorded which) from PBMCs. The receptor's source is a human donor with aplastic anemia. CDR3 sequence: CASSPSKTGGGGYTF. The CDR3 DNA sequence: TGTGCCAGTAGCCCCTCCAAGACAGGGGGCGGGGGCTACACCTTC.